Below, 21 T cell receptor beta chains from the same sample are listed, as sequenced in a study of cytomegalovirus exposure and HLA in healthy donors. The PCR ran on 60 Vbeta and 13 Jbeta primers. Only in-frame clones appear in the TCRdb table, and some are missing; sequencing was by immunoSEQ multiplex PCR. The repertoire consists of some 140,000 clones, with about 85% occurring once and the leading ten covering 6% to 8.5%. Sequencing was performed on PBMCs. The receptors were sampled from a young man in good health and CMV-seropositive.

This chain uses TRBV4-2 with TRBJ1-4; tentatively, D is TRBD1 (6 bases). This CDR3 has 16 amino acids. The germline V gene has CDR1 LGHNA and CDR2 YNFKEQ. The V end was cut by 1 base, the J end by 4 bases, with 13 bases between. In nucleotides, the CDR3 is TGTGCCAGCAGCCAAGGGCGGACAGAAGTTAATGAAAAACTGTTTTTT. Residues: CASSQGRTEVNEKLFF.

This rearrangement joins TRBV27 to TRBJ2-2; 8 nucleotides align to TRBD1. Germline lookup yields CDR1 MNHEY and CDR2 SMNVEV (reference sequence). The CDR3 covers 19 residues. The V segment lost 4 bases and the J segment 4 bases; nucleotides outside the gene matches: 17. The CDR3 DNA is TGTGCCAGCAGTTCTGGGAGTCTGCTCAGGGGGCTTGGCACCGGGGAGCTGTTTTTT. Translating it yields CASSSGSLLRGLGTGELFF.

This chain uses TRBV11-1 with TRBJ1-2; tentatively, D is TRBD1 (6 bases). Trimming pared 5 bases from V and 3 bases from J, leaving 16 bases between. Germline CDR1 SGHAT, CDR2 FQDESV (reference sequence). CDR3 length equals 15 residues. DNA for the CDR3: TGTGCCAGCAGCCAACAGGGCATTACGCACTATGGCTACACCTTC. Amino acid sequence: CASSQQGITHYGYTF.

The CDR3 reads CASSYAPSGVGNEQFF. CDR3 nucleotides: TGTGCCAGCAGTTACGCCCCTTCCGGAGTTGGCAATGAGCAGTTCTTC. The gene calls are TRBV6-5 and TRBJ2-1, with unresolved D. The CDR3 is 16 residues long. V lost 2 bases and J lost 6, with 17 bases in between. The germline V gene has CDR1 MNHEY and CDR2 SVGAGI.

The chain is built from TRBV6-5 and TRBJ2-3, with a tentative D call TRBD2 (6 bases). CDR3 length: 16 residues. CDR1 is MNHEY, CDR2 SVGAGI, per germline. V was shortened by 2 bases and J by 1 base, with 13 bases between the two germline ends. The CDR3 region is CASSYIGGKGTDTQYF. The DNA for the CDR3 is TGTGCCAGCAGTTACATTGGCGGGAAGGGCACAGATACGCAGTATTTT.

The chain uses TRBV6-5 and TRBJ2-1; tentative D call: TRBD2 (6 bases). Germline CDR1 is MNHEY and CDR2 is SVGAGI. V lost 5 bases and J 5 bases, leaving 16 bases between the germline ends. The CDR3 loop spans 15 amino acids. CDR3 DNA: TGTGCCAGCAGTAAACCCACGGGGGACCACAATGAGCAGTTCTTC. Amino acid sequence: CASSKPTGDHNEQFF.

The CDR3 DNA follows: TGTGCCTGGAGTGGAATAGGGGAAGGACTAGCGGATACTCCGAACACCGGGGAGCTGTTTTTT. As protein: CAWSGIGEGLADTPNTGELFF. The genes are TRBV30 and TRBJ2-2, with 10 positions matching TRBD2. This CDR3 comprises 21 residues. V shed 1 base and J 0 bases; nucleotides not matched to a gene: 17. Per the germline V gene, CDR1 is GTSNPN and CDR2 is SVGIG (reference sequence).

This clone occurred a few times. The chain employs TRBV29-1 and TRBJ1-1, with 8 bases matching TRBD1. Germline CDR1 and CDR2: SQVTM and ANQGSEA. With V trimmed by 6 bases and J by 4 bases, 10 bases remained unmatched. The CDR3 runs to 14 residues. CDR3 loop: CSVTGQGGVTEAFF. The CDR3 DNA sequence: TGCAGCGTAACCGGACAGGGAGGTGTCACTGAAGCTTTCTTT.

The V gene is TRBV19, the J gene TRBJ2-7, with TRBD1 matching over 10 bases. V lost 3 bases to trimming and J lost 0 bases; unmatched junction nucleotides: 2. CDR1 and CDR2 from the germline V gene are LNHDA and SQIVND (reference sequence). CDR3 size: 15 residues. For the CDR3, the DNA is TGTGCCAGTAGTATGGGGACAGGGGTCTCCTACGAGCAGTACTTC. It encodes CASSMGTGVSYEQYF.

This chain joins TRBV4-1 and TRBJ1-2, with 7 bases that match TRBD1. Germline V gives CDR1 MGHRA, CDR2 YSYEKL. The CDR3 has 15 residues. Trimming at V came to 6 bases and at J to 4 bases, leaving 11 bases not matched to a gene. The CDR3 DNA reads TGCGCCAGCAGGCAACCGGGACAGACGTTCTATGGCTACACCTTC. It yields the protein CASRQPGQTFYGYTF.

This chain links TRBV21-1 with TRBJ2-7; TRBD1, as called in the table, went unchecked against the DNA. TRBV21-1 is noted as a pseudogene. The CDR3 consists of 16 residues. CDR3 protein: CASSKALTVRTYEQYF. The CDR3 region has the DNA TGTGCCAGCAGCAAAGCTTTGACAGTCAGAACCTACGAGCAGTACTTC.

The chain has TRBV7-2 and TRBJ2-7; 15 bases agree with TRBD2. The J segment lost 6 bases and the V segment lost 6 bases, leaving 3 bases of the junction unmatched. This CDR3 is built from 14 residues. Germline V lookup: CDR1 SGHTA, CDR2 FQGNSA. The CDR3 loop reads CASSRTSGRGEQYF. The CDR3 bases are TGTGCCAGCAGTCGGACTAGCGGGAGGGGCGAGCAGTACTTC.

In nucleotides, the CDR3 is TGTGCCTGGAGTGTACGGGGTACCGGGGAGCTGTTTTTT. Protein sequence: CAWSVRGTGELFF. The chain couples TRBV30 to TRBJ2-2; D possibly corresponds to TRBD2 (5 bases). From germline, CDR1 is GTSNPN and CDR2 SVGIG (reference sequence). The CDR3 runs to 13 residues. With 0 bases removed from V and 5 bases from J, the gap between germline ends came to 7 bases.

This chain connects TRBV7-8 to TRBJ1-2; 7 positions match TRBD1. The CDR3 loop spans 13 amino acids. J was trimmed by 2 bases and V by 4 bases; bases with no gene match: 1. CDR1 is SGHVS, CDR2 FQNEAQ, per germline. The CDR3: CASSSGQNYGYTF. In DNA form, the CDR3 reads TGTGCCAGCAGCTCGGGACAGAACTATGGCTACACCTTC.

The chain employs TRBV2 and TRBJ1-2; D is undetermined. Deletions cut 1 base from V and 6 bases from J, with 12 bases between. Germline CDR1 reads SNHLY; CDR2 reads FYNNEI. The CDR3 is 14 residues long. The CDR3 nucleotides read TGTGCCAGCAGTGAAGAGAGGGAAGCTGATGGCTACACCTTC. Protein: CASSEEREADGYTF.

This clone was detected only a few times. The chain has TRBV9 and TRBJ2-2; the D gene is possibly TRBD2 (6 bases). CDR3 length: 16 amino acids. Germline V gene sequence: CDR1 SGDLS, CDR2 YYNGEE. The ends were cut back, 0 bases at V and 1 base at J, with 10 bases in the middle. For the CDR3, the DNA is TGTGCCAGCAGCGTAGAAAAGGGACTGAACACCGGGGAGCTGTTTTTT. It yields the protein CASSVEKGLNTGELFF.

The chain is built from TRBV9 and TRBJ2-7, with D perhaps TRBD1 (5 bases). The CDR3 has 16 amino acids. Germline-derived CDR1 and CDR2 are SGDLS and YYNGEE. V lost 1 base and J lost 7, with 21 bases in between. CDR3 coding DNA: TGTGCCAGCAGCGTAAGTGGCAGGGTTGGACGGATAGAGCAGTACTTC. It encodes CASSVSGRVGRIEQYF.

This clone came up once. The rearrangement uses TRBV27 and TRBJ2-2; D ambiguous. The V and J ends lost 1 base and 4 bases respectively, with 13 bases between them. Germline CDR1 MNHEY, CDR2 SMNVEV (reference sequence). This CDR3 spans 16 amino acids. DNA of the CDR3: TGTGCCAGCAGTTTATTAGTGTCAGGTTTCACCGGGGAGCTGTTTTTT. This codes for CASSLLVSGFTGELFF.

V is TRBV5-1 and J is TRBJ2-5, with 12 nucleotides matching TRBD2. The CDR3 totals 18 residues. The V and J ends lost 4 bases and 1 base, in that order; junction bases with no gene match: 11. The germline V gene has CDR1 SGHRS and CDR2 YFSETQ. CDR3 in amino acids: CASSRGASGGGIQETQYF. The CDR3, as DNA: TGCGCCAGCAGCCGGGGGGCTAGCGGGGGGGGAATCCAAGAGACCCAGTACTTC. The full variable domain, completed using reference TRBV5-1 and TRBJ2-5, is KAGVTQTPRYLIKTRGQQVTLSCSPISGHRSVSWYQQTPGQGLQFLFEYFSETQRNKGNFPGRFSGRQFSNSRSEMNVSTLELGDSALYLCASSRGASGGGIQETQYFGPGTRLLVL.

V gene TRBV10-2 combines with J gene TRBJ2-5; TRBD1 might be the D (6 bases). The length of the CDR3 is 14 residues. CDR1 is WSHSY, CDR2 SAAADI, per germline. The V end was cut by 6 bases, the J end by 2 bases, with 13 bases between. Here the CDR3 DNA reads TGCGCCAGCAGGGACAGCTTGCGACAAGAGACCCAGTACTTC. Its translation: CASRDSLRQETQYF.

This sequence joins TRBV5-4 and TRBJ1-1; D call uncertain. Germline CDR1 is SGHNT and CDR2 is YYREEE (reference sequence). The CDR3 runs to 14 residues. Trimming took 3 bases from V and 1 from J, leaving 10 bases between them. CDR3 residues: CASSSVVGNTEAFF. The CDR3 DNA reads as TGTGCCAGCAGCTCGGTGGTTGGGAACACTGAAGCTTTCTTT.